Sequencing of this T cell receptor beta chain was carried out in a study of blood T cell repertoires in COVID-19. At the level of the study: The United States, Italy and Spain provided the acute and convalescent COVID-19 samples. The analysed material was cDNA or gDNA that came from T cells, B-cell-depleted T cells, or PBMCs.

CDR3 length: 14 residues. V was pared by 5 bases and J by 5 bases, with 10 bases between. In germline, CDR1 is SGHTA, CDR2 FQGNSA. Original methodology: It was from reference gene primer amplification that nucleated cell counts were estimated. Assay used: immunoSEQ multiplex PCR; TCRdb lists only in-frame clones, some missing. That table supplies the V and J calls and clone size; D and trimming were determined from the DNA. The sample carries 240,000 or so clones, just under 85% recorded once. This chain joins TRBV7-2 and TRBJ1-6, with unresolved D. The sample consisted of peripheral blood. The sequence derives from a woman aged 80 or over with acute or convalescent COVID-19. The CDR3 DNA reads as TGTGCCAGCAGCCCCCAGGTCAATAATTCACCCCTCCACTTT. Amino acids: CASSPQVNNSPLHF.